Sequencing of this T cell receptor (beta chain) was carried out in a study of shared clonotypes between healthy human individuals. The CDR3 has 15 residues. CDR1 is SGHTA, CDR2 FQGTGA, per germline. Trimming left V 5 bases short and J 4 bases short, with 14 bases between. Measured with immunoSEQ multiplex PCR; TCRdb has only the in-frame clones, and not every one. This sample carries over a million clones, approximately 72% of them seen once, and the ten largest clones take approximately 1.5%. V gene TRBV7-3 combines with J gene TRBJ2-2; D not certain. The TCR sequence derives from a man aged 18 to 30 in good health. The source material was memory CD4+ T cells sorted from blood. Stated subset: CD45RA-negative fraction. The CDR3 sequence is CASSPNPLGTGELFF. The CDR3 nucleotides are TGTGCCAGCAGCCCAAATCCCCTAGGCACCGGGGAGCTGTTTTTT.